Below are 21 T cell receptor beta chains sequenced from a single sample in a study of T cell changes during pregnancy in multiple sclerosis (dated by TCRdb to between 2018 and 2021). The protocol used for the library was the immunoSEQ multiplex PCR assay. Imported from immuneACCESS, the table was reduced by TCRdb to in-frame sequences with V and J called. These copies leave out some clones; in studies compared against another copy, an unresolved V gene accounts for under half, and the cause of the remainder is not known. The sample yields fewer than 60,000 clones; just under 95% were counted once. The ten biggest clones cover approximately 6% of the sample. The source was CD8+ T cells from peripheral blood mononuclear cells, collected in the first trimester of pregnancy. Every receptor here comes from a female donor with multiple sclerosis, enrolled in a pregnancy study.

The V call is TRBV27, the J call TRBJ2-7; 8 bases fit TRBD2. Losses at the gene ends were 5 bases for V and 0 bases for J; bases not matched to a gene: 6. This CDR3 region has 15 residues. The V gene's germline CDR1 is MNHEY and CDR2 SMNVEV (reference sequence). As DNA, the CDR3 is TGTGCCAGCAGTCTCCGACTAGCGCTCTCCTACGAGCAGTACTTC. This codes for CASSLRLALSYEQYF.

This clone was found once. The chain combines TRBV11-3 with TRBJ1-4, with a weak D call TRBD1 (6 bases). CDR3 length: 15 residues. Germline V gene sequence: CDR1 SGHNT, CDR2 YENEEA. V was shortened by 5 bases and J by 8 bases, with 18 bases between the two germline ends. The CDR3 spells CASSPPRGAQEKLFF. Written as DNA, the CDR3 is TGTGCCAGCAGCCCTCCTCGGGGGGCTCAGGAAAAACTGTTTTTT.

The chain combines TRBV11-2 with TRBJ2-1; possible D gene TRBD2, 6 bases. CDR1 is SGHAT and CDR2 is FQNNGV in the germline V gene. Trimming took 0 bases from V and 0 from J, leaving 9 bases between them. The CDR3 runs to 16 residues. The CDR3 region has the DNA TGTGCCAGCAGCTTAGAGGGCGGGATCTCCTACAATGAGCAGTTCTTC. Translated, it gives CASSLEGGISYNEQFF. The full variable domain, completed using reference TRBV11-2 and TRBJ2-1, is EAGVAQSPRYKIIEKRQSVAFWCNPISGHATLYWYQQILGQGPKLLIQFQNNGVVDDSQLPKDRFSAERLKGVDSTLKIQPAKLEDSAVYLCASSLEGGISYNEQFFGPGTRLTVL.

To note about this clone: Other DNA sequences within the sample encode an identical CDR3. The chain joins TRBV9 to TRBJ2-5; 7 nucleotides match TRBD1. The CDR3 loop spans 15 amino acids. J gave up 0 bases and V 2 bases, and 4 bases lay outside the gene matches. The V gene's germline CDR1 is SGDLS and CDR2 YYNGEE. In DNA, the CDR3 is TGTGCCAGCAGCGTCGGTGGGACAGACCAAGAGACCCAGTACTTC. Encoded protein: CASSVGGTDQETQYF.

This clone was found once. V is TRBV13 and J is TRBJ2-1; D perhaps matches TRBD2 (7 bases). The germline gives CDR1 PRHDT, CDR2 FYEKMQ (reference sequence). The length of the CDR3 is 14 residues. The V end was cut by 0 bases, the J end by 7 bases, with 10 bases between. The CDR3 DNA reads as TGTGCCAGCAGCTTAGGGGGGGGGCTAAATGAGCAGTTCTTC. Its protein product is CASSLGGGLNEQFF.

Turning to this clone: The sample holds other DNA sequences that translate to the same CDR3. The genes are TRBV27 and TRBJ2-7; D perhaps matches TRBD2 (6 bases). Germline CDR1 reads MNHEY; CDR2 reads SMNVEV (reference sequence). V was cut by 6 bases and J by 0 bases, with 9 bases left in between. The CDR3 sequence is 13 residues long. The CDR3 spells CASSFSGSYEQYF. For the CDR3, the DNA is TGTGCCAGCAGCTTTAGCGGCTCCTACGAGCAGTACTTC.

This chain uses TRBV15 with TRBJ2-7; weak D call: TRBD1 (6 bases). From germline, CDR1 is LNHNV and CDR2 YYDKDF (reference sequence). The CDR3 loop spans 16 amino acids. Trimming removed 3 bases at V and 0 bases at J, with 15 bases between. The CDR3 reads CATSSRKWTASYEQYF. DNA for the CDR3: TGTGCCACCAGCAGCCGAAAGTGGACAGCCTCCTACGAGCAGTACTTC.

The chain carries TRBV7-9 and TRBJ2-2, with a weak D call TRBD2 (5 bases). The V end lost 0 bases, the J end lost 3 bases, and 20 bases lay between the germline ends. Germline values: CDR1 SEHNR, CDR2 FQNEAQ (reference sequence). The CDR3 is 19 amino acids. The DNA of the CDR3 is TGTGCCAGCAGCTTAGCAAGCACGGACTCGGCTAGAGACACCGGGGAGCTGTTTTTT. Its protein is CASSLASTDSARDTGELFF.

J is TRBJ2-1 and V is TRBV7-9, with 9 bases aligning to TRBD2. The V and J ends lost 3 bases and 7 bases, in that order; junction bases with no gene match: 10. CDR1 is SEHNR and CDR2 is FQNEAQ in the germline V gene (reference sequence). The CDR3 runs to 16 residues. CDR3 sequence: CASSFNSSGRRNEQFF. CDR3 DNA sequence: TGTGCCAGCAGCTTTAATTCAAGCGGGAGGAGGAATGAGCAGTTCTTC. The variable domain in full, completed from reference TRBV7-9 and TRBJ2-1, reads DTGVSQNPRHKITKRGQNVTFRCDPISEHNRLYWYRQTLGQGPEFLTYFQNEAQLEKSRLLSDRFSAERPKGSFSTLEIQRTEQGDSAMYLCASSFNSSGRRNEQFFGPGTRLTVL.

J is TRBJ2-7 and V is TRBV19; 8 bases align to TRBD1. The CDR3 contains 14 residues. Trimming took 9 bases from V and 0 from J; bases not matched to a gene: 7. In germline, CDR1 is LNHDA, CDR2 SQIVND (reference sequence). The CDR3, as DNA: TGTGCCAGCGCGACAGGGGCCAGCTCCTACGAGCAGTACTTC. Its protein product is CASATGASSYEQYF. Using reference TRBV19 and TRBJ2-7 for the parts outside the CDR3, the full variable domain is DGGITQSPKYLFRKEGQNVTLSCEQNLNHDAMYWYRQDPGQGLRLIYYSQIVNDFQKGDIAEGYSVSREKKESFPLTVTSAQKNPTAFYLCASATGASSYEQYFGPGTRLTVT.

The J gene is TRBJ2-7, the V gene TRBV4-2; D might be TRBD2 (6 bases). V lost 1 base, J lost 3 bases, and 13 bases lay in between. Germline V lookup: CDR1 LGHNA, CDR2 YNFKEQ. The CDR3 runs to 15 residues. The CDR3 here is CASSQGRDPFYEQYF. The CDR3 DNA follows: TGTGCCAGCAGCCAAGGGCGGGACCCTTTCTACGAGCAGTACTTC.

This chain joins TRBV2 and TRBJ1-3; possible D gene TRBD1, 5 bases. V lost 10 bases and J lost 0, with 22 bases in between. The CDR3 covers 17 residues. Germline lookup yields CDR1 SNHLY and CDR2 FYNNEI. The CDR3 is CATPQRGGWGSGNTIYF. The DNA of the CDR3 is TGTGCCACTCCCCAGAGGGGAGGATGGGGCTCTGGAAACACCATATATTTT.

Concerning this clone: At one of its ends the junction is not consistent with the germline gene, which may arise from a read error. The V and J genes are TRBV9 and TRBJ2-7, with D tentatively TRBD1 (6 bases). Germline CDR1 and CDR2: SGDLS and YYNGEE. CDR3 length: 14 amino acids. This CDR3 is CVSSVGEGAYEQYF. The CDR3 DNA reads TGTGTCAGCAGCGTAGGAGAGGGGGCCTACGAGCAGTACTTC.

The rearrangement joins TRBV7-9 to TRBJ2-7; the D gene is possibly TRBD1 (6 bases). Germline CDR1 SEHNR, CDR2 FQNEAQ (reference sequence). This CDR3 spans 13 amino acids. Trimming shortened V by 3 bases and J by 4 bases, and 10 bases separated the two germline ends. This CDR3 is CASSFRGGYEQYF. The CDR3 coding sequence is TGTGCCAGCAGCTTCAGGGGTGGGTACGAGCAGTACTTC.

The genes are TRBV9 and TRBJ1-1, with D perhaps TRBD1 (5 bases). The V gene lost 0 bases and the J gene lost 8 bases, with 8 bases spanning the gap. Germline CDR1 SGDLS, CDR2 YYNGEE. The CDR3 is made up of 12 amino acids. The CDR3 sequence: CASSVDAGEAFF. The CDR3 DNA follows: TGTGCCAGCAGCGTAGATGCAGGGGAAGCTTTCTTT.

This chain uses TRBV2 with TRBJ1-2; TRBD1 agrees at 10 bases. The length of the CDR3 is 14 residues. V was clipped by 7 bases and J by 5 bases; unmatched bases: 7. CDR1 is SNHLY, CDR2 FYNNEI, per germline. This CDR3 reads CASKPGQGRYGYTF. The CDR3 coding sequence is TGTGCCAGCAAACCGGGACAGGGGAGGTATGGCTACACCTTC.

V is TRBV9 and J is TRBJ2-3, with 7 bases fitting TRBD2. The CDR3 covers 16 residues. V lost 0 bases, J lost 1 base, and 5 bases stayed unmatched. Germline V gene data show CDR1 as SGDLS and CDR2 as YYNGEE. DNA for the CDR3: TGTGCCAGCAGCGTAGCTTCGGGGGGAGGCACAGATACGCAGTATTTT. Its protein product is CASSVASGGGTDTQYF. The full variable domain, its missing parts supplied by reference TRBV9 and TRBJ2-3, is DSGVTQTPKHLITATGQRVTLRCSPRSGDLSVYWYQQSLDQGLQFLIQYYNGEERAKGNILERFSAQQFPDLHSELNLSSLELGDSALYFCASSVASGGGTDTQYFGPGTRLTVL.

The CDR3 DNA reads TGTGCCAGCAGTTTCGCCCCCCGAGCCCCCGATACGCAGTATTTT. Translation gives CASSFAPRAPDTQYF. This sequence joins TRBV9 and TRBJ2-3, with D uncertain. V dropped 5 bases and J dropped 6 bases, with 19 bases sitting between them. Germline V gives CDR1 SGDLS, CDR2 YYNGEE. The CDR3 totals 15 residues.

V usage is TRBV9 and J usage is TRBJ1-2; no reliable D call. Germline V CDR1 and CDR2: SGDLS, YYNGEE. The V end was cut by 0 bases, the J end by 8 bases, with 23 bases between. The CDR3 is 17 residues long. The chain's CDR3 is CASSVEPQDRTREGYTF. DNA for the CDR3: TGTGCCAGCAGCGTAGAACCCCAGGACCGCACGCGGGAAGGCTACACCTTC.

The chain recombines TRBV7-6 with TRBJ2-7; D may be TRBD2 (5 bases). CDR3 length: 15 residues. In germline, CDR1 is SGHVS, CDR2 FNYEAQ. V was cut by 4 bases and J by 2 bases, with 15 bases left in between. As DNA, the CDR3 is TGTGCCAGCAGCTGGAGAGCGGCTCCGACCTACGAGCAGTACTTC. Amino acids: CASSWRAAPTYEQYF.

There are a few counts of this clone. The chain joins TRBV28 to TRBJ2-7; 10 nucleotides line up with TRBD1. Germline CDR1 MDHEN, CDR2 SYDVKM. Trimming took 6 bases from V and 1 from J; bases not matched to a gene: 9. The CDR3 has 16 amino acids. The CDR3: CASRTRGQGSSYEQYF. The CDR3 DNA reads as TGTGCCAGCAGAACCCGGGGACAGGGGAGTTCCTACGAGCAGTACTTC.